This T cell receptor beta chain came from a study of human T cells and chemical hapten exposure. At the level of the study: Small pooled library volume differences mainly caused per-sample TCR yield variation. General study results and limits: TCRs above 1 in 1000 frequency stayed constant with DPC sensitization.

V shed 2 bases and J shed 11 bases, with 10 bases lying between them. CDR3 length: 12 residues. Germline loops: CDR1 MDHEN, CDR2 SYDVKM. Remarks on this clonotype: What it binds is not known.

Individual cDNA molecules had unique molecular identifiers attached to them by the library. How the authors handled the data: Sample-level TCR yields exhibited a median of around 100,000, with a range of 23,224 to 690,600. One entry per CDR3 protein results from TCRdb running MiXCR on the 5' RACE reads. TCRdb, rather than the study authors, made the V and J calls. Among under 150,000 distinct CDR3 sequences listed, around a fifth were seen once. Total RNA extraction was carried out from unfractionated whole blood. The clonotype was recovered from a human donor in good health. The genes are TRBV28 and TRBJ2-1; no definite D call. CDR3 DNA sequence: TGTGCCAGCAGTTTAATAATATCTCAGCAGTTCTTC. It yields the protein CASSLIISQQFF.